This TCR beta chain stems from a study of post-analysis software for immune sequencing data. Study-wide findings and caveats: TRBV segments more frequent in patients than in controls numbered a few and included TRBV5-6, TRBV5-1 and TRBV20-1.

Looked up from germline, CDR1 is SGHRS and CDR2 is YFSETQ. Germline trimming cut 0 bases from V and 7 bases from J; bases unmatched to any gene: 12. CDR3 size: 18 residues. The authors incorporated unique molecular identifiers into the TCR beta cDNA libraries. From the PCR reads, TCRdb called clonotypes with MiXCR, one entry per CDR3 protein. The sample carries under 200,000 distinct CDR3 sequences, roughly 28% recorded once. As for this clonotype: Its target is not known.

J is TRBJ1-4 and V is TRBV5-1, with 10 bases fitting TRBD1. Sequences were obtained from blood. This receptor was identified in a girl aged 2-17 years with multiple sclerosis. CDR3 sequence (DNA): TGCGCCAGCAGCTTGGGCCCGTCGGGACAGGGGTCTGGTGAAAAACTGTTTTTT. Translated, it gives CASSLGPSGQGSGEKLFF.